The source of this T cell receptor beta chain is a study of human T cells and chemical hapten exposure. Background on the study: Upper-back patch tests with 0.01% DPC were read at 6 days.

As the library was built, unique molecular identifiers were attached to individual cDNA molecules. TCRdb independently ran MiXCR on the RACE reads; one entry per CDR3 protein. The sample holds 380,000 or so distinct CDR3 sequences, approximately 5.1% seen once. This clonotype was detected ten times or more. Trimming cost V 3 bases and J 0 bases, with 1 base left between them. This CDR3 contains 12 residues. CDR1 ENHRY and CDR2 SYGVKD come from the germline V gene. The time point: patch test 1, 2 weeks after DPC sensitization. Treatment specified: therapeutic diphenylcyclopropenone sensitization with weekly scalp DPC. Someone pulled total RNA out of unfractionated whole blood.

This specimen was whole blood, taken in connection with sensitization to the hapten diphenylcyclopropenone (DPC). The rearrangement uses TRBV10-3 and TRBJ2-3; no firm D call. This clonotype was obtained from a woman in her 50s with alopecia areata. Some clones in this sample may be carry-over from other donors' samples. CDR3 sequence reads: CAISDSTDTQYF. The CDR3 DNA reads TGTGCCATCAGTGACAGCACAGATACGCAGTATTTT.